The 19 T cell receptor beta chains given below trace back to one sample, sequenced in a study of blood T cell repertoires in COVID-19 (dated by TCRdb to about 2020). Library generation was performed with the immunoSEQ multiplex PCR assay. TCRdb retrieved this table from immuneACCESS and kept in-frame rearrangements only. Not all clones are present; in checked studies, unresolved V genes account for under half, and no reason is known for the remainder. The sample contains some 40,000 clones, roughly 77% of them found a single time. The ten largest make up roughly 40% of the sample. The sample comprised peripheral blood. The receptors were gathered from a man older than 75 with active or convalescent COVID-19.

The chain links TRBV30 to TRBJ2-5; 10 bases map to TRBD1. Germline lookup yields CDR1 GTSNPN and CDR2 SVGIG (reference sequence). V dropped 2 bases and J dropped 4; count of bases not matched to a gene: 7. This CDR3 spans 15 amino acids. The CDR3 loop is CAWSTYWDRGETQYF. CDR3 bases: TGTGCCTGGAGTACCTATTGGGACAGGGGAGAGACCCAGTACTTC.

The chain uses TRBV27 and TRBJ1-2; no clear D. Germline CDR1 is MNHEY and CDR2 is SMNVEV (reference sequence). With 6 bases removed from V and 8 bases from J, the gap between germline ends came to 19 bases. The CDR3 length is 14 residues. The CDR3: CASSNSEGLYGYTF. CDR3 nucleotide sequence: TGTGCCAGCAGCAACTCGGAGGGATTATACGGCTACACCTTC.

This clone was seen once. The chain uses TRBV28 and TRBJ2-1, with D possibly matching TRBD2 (6 bases). The germline V gene encodes CDR1 MDHEN and CDR2 SYDVKM. The CDR3 contains 13 residues. Trimming took off 7 bases at V and 5 bases at J, with 12 bases between the two ends. The CDR3 DNA reads TGTGCCAGCAAGCAGCGGGCCGACAATGAGCAGTTCTTC. Its translation is CASKQRADNEQFF.

This clone was seen a few times. The rearrangement links TRBV5-5 to TRBJ2-7; maybe TRBD2 (5 bases). From germline, CDR1 is SGHKS and CDR2 YYEKEE (reference sequence). The CDR3 loop spans 14 amino acids. V was shortened by 0 bases and J by 3 bases, with 10 bases between the two germline ends. As DNA, the CDR3 is TGTGCCAGCAGCTTGGACGGACTCGTCTACGAGCAGTACTTC. This sequence encodes CASSLDGLVYEQYF.

The chain joins TRBV5-1 to TRBJ2-7; TRBD2 is a possible D gene (7 bases). Germline V gene data show CDR1 as SGHRS and CDR2 as YFSETQ. V was pared by 4 bases and J by 5 bases, with 16 bases between. CDR3 length: 14 amino acids. The CDR3 region is CASSRGASLDEQYF. The CDR3 coding sequence is TGCGCCAGCAGCCGGGGGGCAAGTTTGGACGAGCAGTACTTC.

J is TRBJ1-4 and V is TRBV15, with TRBD1 as a possible D gene (6 bases). Germline V gives CDR1 LNHNV, CDR2 YYDKDF (reference sequence). Trimming stripped 1 base from V and 4 bases from J, with 10 bases between. CDR3 size: 15 residues. DNA for the CDR3: TGTGCCACCAGCAGAGTAGGGACATATAATGAAAAACTGTTTTTT. Translation: CATSRVGTYNEKLFF.

This clone appeared a few times. V is TRBV6-6 and J is TRBJ1-1; 8 nucleotides match TRBD1. The CDR3 spans 13 residues. Per germline, CDR1 MNHNY and CDR2 SVGAGI (reference sequence). V trimming: 6 bases; J trimming: 4 bases; junction bases outside the gene matches: 4. Here the CDR3 reads CASSLDRGTEAFF. The CDR3 coding sequence is TGTGCCAGCAGCCTCGACAGGGGCACTGAAGCTTTCTTT.

This rearrangement joins TRBV6-4 to TRBJ1-5, with TRBD1 matching 7 bases. V gave up 2 bases and J gave up 5 bases; unmatched junction bases: 0. CDR3 length: 13 amino acids. Germline-derived CDR1 and CDR2 are MRHNA and SNTAGT. For the CDR3, the DNA is TGTGCCAGCAGTGACAGGGGGCATCAGCCCCAGCATTTT. Its protein is CASSDRGHQPQHF.

This chain joins TRBV30 and TRBJ2-3; TRBD2 matches at 8 bases. Germline loops: CDR1 GTSNPN, CDR2 SVGIG (reference sequence). V dropped 0 bases and J dropped 1; count of bases not matched to a gene: 6. This CDR3 is 16 amino acids long. The CDR3 spells CAWSVGSGGGTDTQYF. The CDR3 DNA reads as TGTGCCTGGAGTGTAGGGAGCGGGGGCGGCACAGATACGCAGTATTTT.

This chain links TRBV4-3 with TRBJ1-1; D is ambiguous. Between the trimmed V and J ends, which lost 4 bases and 2 bases, there was a span of 14 bases. Germline CDR1 LGHNA, CDR2 YSLEER. This CDR3 is built from 15 residues. CDR3 in amino acids: CASSPRHEFNTEAFF. CDR3 coding DNA: TGCGCCAGCAGCCCAAGACATGAGTTCAACACTGAAGCTTTCTTT.

This clone was recorded a few times. The J gene is TRBJ1-2, the V gene TRBV2; 8 bases align to TRBD1. The ends lost 4 bases at V and 7 bases at J; junction bases unmatched: 2. CDR1 is SNHLY, CDR2 FYNNEI, per germline. The CDR3 consists of 12 residues. As DNA, the CDR3 is TGTGCCAGCAGTGTCACAGGGGGTGGCTACACCTTC. Translation gives CASSVTGGGYTF.

J is TRBJ2-1 and V is TRBV4-2; TRBD2 aligns across 10 bases. The junction had 6 bases not matched to a gene; V was cut back by 4 bases and J by 0 bases. This CDR3 comprises 17 residues. Germline assignment: CDR1 LGHNA and CDR2 YNFKEQ. CDR3 nucleotides: TGTGCCAGCAGCCGAATAGCGGGAGGAAGCTCCTACAATGAGCAGTTCTTC. It yields the protein CASSRIAGGSSYNEQFF.

This clone was counted only a few times. This chain links TRBV7-3 with TRBJ2-7; D is uncertain. V lost 5 bases and J lost 5, with 7 bases in between. Germline V gene data show CDR1 as SGHTA and CDR2 as FQGTGA. This CDR3 is 11 amino acids long. For the CDR3, the DNA is TGTGCCAGCAGCCTTTATAACGAGCAGTACTTC. Translating gives CASSLYNEQYF.

The chain has TRBV30 and TRBJ2-7, with 9 bases lining up with TRBD1. The length of the CDR3 is 14 residues. Unmatched junction bases numbered 7, after V lost 4 bases and J lost 3 bases. The germline gives CDR1 GTSNPN, CDR2 SVGIG (reference sequence). The CDR3 sequence is CAWKSLDRGYEQYF. DNA for the CDR3: TGTGCCTGGAAATCCTTGGACAGGGGCTACGAGCAGTACTTC.

This chain uses TRBV5-4 with TRBJ1-5; D is undetermined. There are 15 residues in the CDR3. With 0 bases removed from V and 2 bases from J, the gap between germline ends came to 9 bases. Germline V gene sequence: CDR1 SGHNT, CDR2 YYREEE (reference sequence). The DNA of the CDR3 is TGTGCCAGCAGCTTGGACATTTCCGGCAATCAGCCCCAGCATTTT. Protein sequence: CASSLDISGNQPQHF.

The chain links TRBV11-1 to TRBJ2-1, with 7 bases aligning to TRBD2. Losses at the gene ends were 5 bases for V and 9 bases for J; bases not matched to a gene: 7. Germline V gene data show CDR1 as SGHAT and CDR2 as FQDESV (reference sequence). The CDR3 has 13 amino acids. CDR3 loop: CASSNKREGEQFF. The CDR3 DNA is TGTGCCAGCAGCAACAAGCGGGAAGGTGAGCAGTTCTTC. The whole variable domain, filled in from reference TRBV11-1 and TRBJ2-1, reads EAEVAQSPRYKITEKSQAVAFWCDPISGHATLYWYRQILGQGPELLVQFQDESVVDDSQLPKDRFSAERLKGVDSTLKIQPAELGDSAMYLCASSNKREGEQFFGPGTRLTVL.

V is TRBV29-1 and J is TRBJ2-5, with 12 bases lining up with TRBD2. The V gene end was trimmed by 4 bases and the J gene end by 7 bases; junction bases not matched to a gene: 7. The CDR3 is 14 amino acids. CDR1 SQVTM and CDR2 ANQGSEA come from the germline V gene. The CDR3 protein is CSVAASGGAGTQYF. For the CDR3, the DNA is TGCAGCGTTGCGGCTAGCGGGGGGGCAGGGACCCAGTACTTC.

The rearrangement links TRBV3-1 (or the pseudogene TRBV3-2) to TRBJ2-7; 11 positions agree with TRBD1. V shed 7 bases, J shed 0 bases, and the junction held 5 bases outside the gene matches. The CDR3 length is 15 residues. Germline values: CDR1 LGHDT, CDR2 YNNKEL (reference sequence). The CDR3 region is CASKAGTGGSYEQYF. Written as DNA, the CDR3 is TGTGCCAGCAAAGCCGGGACAGGGGGCTCCTACGAGCAGTACTTC.

The CDR3 coding sequence is TGCGCCAGCAGCCAGGACAGGGTAGGGCCCCAGCATTTT. This encodes CASSQDRVGPQHF. This chain joins TRBV4-3 and TRBJ1-5; 8 positions match TRBD1. The germline V gene encodes CDR1 LGHNA and CDR2 YSLEER. The CDR3 consists of 13 residues. The V and J ends lost 3 bases and 9 bases, in that order; junction bases with no gene match: 4.